A selection of T cell receptor beta chains follows, all from one sample in a study of OX40 agonist ivuxolimab in advanced cancers. Some clones are missing from TCRdb's copy, which holds only in-frame ones; the method was immunoSEQ multiplex PCR. The sample lists under 200,000 clones, 94% seen once, with about 0.3% in the top ten. Source: CD4+ or CD8+ T cells sorted from blood, taken in a trial of the OX40 agonist ivuxolimab. These receptors all come from an adult with an advanced solid tumor such as melanoma, head and neck, liver or kidney cancer. The CDR3 runs from the conserved cysteine through the conserved F or W. A D gene is named only where the DNA matches it firmly. Rows give clone size only sometimes, using once, few, many, or a class for an expanded clone.

cdr3_aa | cdr3_nt | clone_size | v_call | cdr3_length | j_call | d_call
CASSQSYGQRGSYEQYF | TGCGCCAGCAGCCAATCATATGGACAGCGGGGTTCCTACGAGCAGTACTTC | . | TRBV4-3 | 17 | TRBJ2-7 | .
CASSLALQVPSDGYTF | TGTGCCAGCAGCTTAGCTCTGCAGGTTCCGTCTGATGGCTACACCTTC | once | TRBV5-4 | 16 | TRBJ1-2 | .
CASSFRGLGTEAFF | TGCGCCAGCAGCTTTCGGGGCCTGGGCACTGAAGCTTTCTTT | . | TRBV5-1 | 14 | TRBJ1-1 | .
CASSLNEAGATEAFF | TGTGCCAGCAGCTTAAACGAGGCCGGGGCCACTGAAGCTTTCTTT | . | TRBV11-2 | 15 | TRBJ1-1 | .
CASSQGPGQSQETQYF | TGCGCCAGCAGCCAAGGCCCGGGGCAGTCACAAGAGACCCAGTACTTC | . | TRBV4-1 | 16 | TRBJ2-5 | .
CASSLAYSGASTDTQYF | TGTGCCAGCAGCTTAGCCTATAGCGGGGCAAGCACAGATACGCAGTATTTT | . | TRBV7-2 | 17 | TRBJ2-3 | TRBD2
CASSNRTRQVYEQYF | TGTGCCAGCAGTAACCGGACCAGACAGGTCTACGAGCAGTACTTC | . | TRBV6-6 | 15 | TRBJ2-7 | .
CASSSPYDEAFF | TGTGCCAGCAGTTCACCTTATGATGAAGCTTTCTTT | . | TRBV28 | 12 | TRBJ1-1 | .
CASSLGTIPLHF | TGTGCCAGCAGCTTAGGTACAATCCCCCTCCACTTT | . | TRBV7-2 | 12 | TRBJ1-6 | .
CASTQTGYSYNEQFF | TGTGCCAGCACTCAAACAGGGTACTCCTACAATGAGCAGTTCTTC | . | TRBV28 | 15 | TRBJ2-1 | .
CASSIRKDQPQHF | TGTGCCAGCAGCATAAGAAAGGATCAGCCCCAGCATTTT | . | TRBV7-2 | 13 | TRBJ1-5 | .
CAWSVRDASSYNEQFF | TGTGCCTGGAGTGTACGGGACGCGAGCTCCTACAATGAGCAGTTCTTC | . | TRBV30 | 16 | TRBJ2-1 | .
CASGGGPYNEQFF | TGTGCCAGTGGGGGGGGGCCCTACAATGAGCAGTTCTTC | once | TRBV6-6 | 13 | TRBJ2-1 | .
CASSLARASRTYGYTF | TGTGCCAGCAGCTTAGCGAGGGCCAGCCGGACCTATGGCTACACCTTC | . | TRBV7-8 | 16 | TRBJ1-2 | .
CASSLRTGGITDTQYF | TGTGCCAGCAGCTTAAGGACAGGGGGCATAACAGATACGCAGTATTTT | . | TRBV5-4 | 16 | TRBJ2-3 | TRBD1
CASSSRTSSDTQYF | TGTGCCAGTAGTTCTCGGACTAGCTCAGATACGCAGTATTTT | . | TRBV19 | 14 | TRBJ2-3 | TRBD2
CAGDRVNTEAFF | TGTGCGGGGGACAGGGTTAACACTGAAGCTTTCTTT | once | TRBV30 | 12 | TRBJ1-1 | TRBD1
CASSFVAGDEQYF | TGTGCCAGCAGCTTCGTAGCCGGAGACGAGCAGTACTTC | . | TRBV7-2 | 13 | TRBJ2-7 | .
CAWGLLGPSTDTQYF | TGTGCCTGGGGACTCCTGGGACCCAGCACAGATACGCAGTATTTT | . | TRBV30 | 15 | TRBJ2-3 | .
CASSLASGWNEQYF | TGTGCCAGCAGTTTGGCCAGCGGGTGGAACGAGCAGTACTTC | . | TRBV28 | 14 | TRBJ2-7 | .
CASSPPRTGTYEQYF | TGTGCCAGCTCACCACCGCGGACAGGGACCTACGAGCAGTACTTC | . | TRBV18 | 15 | TRBJ2-7 | TRBD1
CASSLAPSARSYEQYF | TGTGCCAGCAGCTTAGCCCCATCTGCGCGCTCCTACGAGCAGTACTTC | . | TRBV7-2 | 16 | TRBJ2-7 | .
CASSLRSSYEQYF | TGTGCCAGCAGCTTAAGAAGCTCCTACGAGCAGTACTTC | . | TRBV5-8 | 13 | TRBJ2-7 | .
CASSLDAVNTEAFF | TGTGCCAGCAGCCTGGATGCGGTGAACACTGAAGCTTTCTTT | . | TRBV5-6 | 14 | TRBJ1-1 | .
CASSRTSDEQYF | TGTGCCAGCTCACGGACTAGCGACGAGCAGTACTTC | . | TRBV18 | 12 | TRBJ2-7 | TRBD2
CASSGSGRATDTQYF | TGCGCCAGCAGCGGTAGCGGGAGGGCCACAGATACGCAGTATTTT | . | TRBV5-1 | 15 | TRBJ2-3 | TRBD2
CASSLAGGPTDTQYF | TGTGCCAGCAGTCTGGCGGGGGGGCCCACAGATACGCAGTATTTT | . | TRBV6-5 | 15 | TRBJ2-3 | TRBD2
CASSWGTGRRNTEAFF | TGTGCCAGCAGCTGGGGGACAGGGAGGAGGAACACTGAAGCTTTCTTT | . | TRBV11-3 | 16 | TRBJ1-1 | TRBD1
CASKRRGRGLTEAFF | TGTGCCAGCAAACGACGCGGCAGGGGGCTTACTGAAGCTTTCTTT | . | TRBV6-5 | 15 | TRBJ1-1 | TRBD1
CASSSTSGRAGSHEQYF | TGTGCCAGCAGCTCAACTAGCGGGAGGGCCGGGAGCCACGAGCAGTACTTC | . | TRBV5-5 | 17 | TRBJ2-7 | TRBD2
CASSLALAGGYTDTQYF | TGTGCCAGCAGCTTAGCTTTAGCGGGGGGGTACACAGATACGCAGTATTTT | . | TRBV13 | 17 | TRBJ2-3 | TRBD2
CASSLFPSGTGNEQFF | TGTGCCAGCAGCTTGTTCCCTAGCGGGACGGGGAATGAGCAGTTCTTC | . | TRBV7-2 | 16 | TRBJ2-1 | TRBD2